This T cell receptor beta chain originates from a study of T cells in localized non-small cell lung cancer. Study findings and constraints: Higher T cell density in the blood was associated with longer overall survival, whereas higher adjacent-lung clonality associated with shorter survival. A median of roughly 55 of the top 100 tumor clones appeared in adjacent lung, which was paired and uninvolved. Heterogeneity stays possible, as sequencing covered only one tumor region. Uninvolved adjacent lung had the highest recorded T cell clonality, with tumor below it.

Some clones are missing from TCRdb's copy, which holds only in-frame ones; the method was immunoSEQ multiplex PCR. Of under 55,000 clones in the sample, 91% were seen once. Regarding this clone: The antigen remains undetermined.

The V end lost 3 bases, the J end lost 0 bases, and 15 bases lay between the germline ends. CDR1 and CDR2 from the germline V gene are MDHEN and SYDVKM. This CDR3 is built from 17 residues. The source is a woman aged 40-69 years with stage II lung adenocarcinoma. The rearrangement links TRBV28 to TRBJ1-3; D uncertain. The starting material was PBMCs, obtained before any cancer treatment. CDR3 sequence reads: CASSFMEGSFSGNTIYF. Written as DNA, the CDR3 is TGTGCCAGCAGTTTCATGGAGGGCAGTTTCTCTGGAAACACCATATATTTT.